A selection of T cell receptor beta chains follows, all from one sample in a study of CD8 T cells in ankylosing spondylitis. TCRdb re-derived calls from the 5' RACE reads in MiXCR, one entry per CDR3 protein. Seen here are about 330,000 distinct CDR3 sequences, roughly 8% observed once, and the top ten hold roughly 15%. Sequenced material: blood, either unsorted or a sorted T cell fraction (not recorded which). The source of these receptors is a male donor with ankylosing spondylitis. Both conserved end residues are part of each CDR3. D genes are given only for firm matches. The size field is filled for only some rows; it gives once, few, many or a size class.

TRBJ2-7,16,TRBV4-3,TRBD1,few,TGCGCCAGCAGCCAAGATAGGGGCAGGGGGCAGAACGAGCAGTACTTC,CASSQDRGRGQNEQYF
TRBJ2-6,19,TRBV4-1,TRBD1,-,TGCGCCAGCAGCCAAGGAGAGGGACAGGGGGCATCTGGGGCCAACGTCCTGACTTTC,CASSQGEGQGASGANVLTF
TRBJ1-6,15,TRBV7-9,-,few,TGTGCCGCCCAAGGTGGCCGGCAGTCGAATTCACCCCTCCACTTT,CAAQGGRQSNSPLHF
TRBJ1-2,12,TRBV10-3,-,few,TGTGCCATCAGTGGGTCCGCCTTCGGCTACACCTTC,CAISGSAFGYTF
TRBJ2-7,12,TRBV28,-,few,TGTGCCAGCACCGGCCTCCAGGGTGAGCAGTACTTC,CASTGLQGEQYF
TRBJ2-5,12,TRBV11-3,-,many,TGTGCCAGCAGCTTAACCCAAGAGACCCAGTACTTC,CASSLTQETQYF
TRBJ2-7,14,TRBV5-1,TRBD2,few,TGCGCCAGCAGGTTTAGCGGGGCCCCCTACGAGCAGTACTTC,CASRFSGAPYEQYF
TRBJ2-2,13,TRBV5-1,-,few,TGCGCCAGCAACGACGTGGGCGGCGGGGAGCTGTTTTTT,CASNDVGGGELFF
TRBJ1-4,13,TRBV20-1,-,many,TGCAGTGCCACCCGGGCGAGAAATGAAAAACTGTTTTTT,CSATRARNEKLFF
TRBJ2-1,18,TRBV14,TRBD2,few,TGTGCCAGCAGCCAGTGGGGACTAGCGGGATCTCCCGACAATGAGCAGTTCTTC,CASSQWGLAGSPDNEQFF
TRBJ2-3,16,TRBV5-1,TRBD2,few,TGCGCCAGCAGCACCGGACTAGCGGGAGGGATGTACACGCAGTATTTT,CASSTGLAGGMYTQYF
TRBJ2-2,19,TRBV29-1,TRBD2,many,TGCAGCGTTAGTGGGGTCAGGACCCGACTAGCGGTAAACACCGGGGAGCTGTTTTTT,CSVSGVRTRLAVNTGELFF
TRBJ1-2,13,TRBV12-3/TRBV12-4,-,few,TGTGCCAGCAGTTTAGTGAGAGACTATGGCTACACCTTC,CASSLVRDYGYTF
TRBJ1-1,14,TRBV4-1,-,-,TGCGCCAGCAGCCAAGACCGACGGGGATTGCAAGCTTTCTTT,CASSQDRRGLQAFF
TRBJ1-1,13,TRBV15,-,few,TGTGCCACCAGAGCTCCGGGGGGCCCTGAAGCTTTCTTT,CATRAPGGPEAFF
TRBJ2-4,13,TRBV9,-,few,TGTGCCAGCAGCGGGCTGACTAACAACATTCAGTACTTC,CASSGLTNNIQYF
TRBJ1-2,16,TRBV4-1,-,-,TGCGCCAGCAGCCAAGAGGACGGAGGGATTAACTATGGCTACACCTTC,CASSQEDGGINYGYTF
TRBJ1-5,16,TRBV6-2/TRBV6-3,TRBD1,many,TGTGCCAGCAGACATGCGGACAGGGGGCGAGGGCAGCCCCAGCATTTT,CASRHADRGRGQPQHF
TRBJ2-5,13,TRBV10-3,-,many,TGTGCCACGATGGAAACAGTCCTATGGGACCAGTACTTC,CATMETVLWDQYF
TRBJ2-7,15,TRBV20-1,TRBD2,-,TGCAGTGCTAGAGCAAGTAGCGGGAGGGCCTGGGAGCAGTACTTC,CSARASSGRAWEQYF
TRBJ2-7,13,TRBV28,-,many,TGTGCCAGCAGTTTTTGGGGTACCTACGAGCAGTACTTC,CASSFWGTYEQYF
TRBJ2-5,18,TRBV6-5,-,-,TGTGCCAGCAGTTACTCCCACATTTCCACTAGTTTGGAAGAGACCCAGTACTTC,CASSYSHISTSLEETQYF
TRBJ1-5,13,TRBV29-1,-,many,TGCAGCGTGGGCGGAGGTAGCAATCAGCCCCAGCATTTT,CSVGGGSNQPQHF
TRBJ2-2,15,TRBV5-1,-,many,TGCGCCAGCAGCTTGGGGCAGGTCAGCACCGGGGAGCTGTTTTTT,CASSLGQVSTGELFF
TRBJ2-3,14,TRBV6-5,-,many,TGTGCCAGCAGTTCCAGCGTGAACACAGATACGCAGTATTTT,CASSSSVNTDTQYF
TRBJ1-5,14,TRBV12-3/TRBV12-4,-,few,TGTGCCAGCAGTTTCGGGTTAAGCAATCAGCCCCAGCATTTT,CASSFGLSNQPQHF
TRBJ1-5,14,TRBV12-3/TRBV12-4,-,-,TGTGCCAGCACCACCGAATATATCGAGCAGCCCCAGCATTTT,CASTTEYIEQPQHF
TRBJ2-1,15,TRBV12-3/TRBV12-4,TRBD2,many,TGTGCCAGCAGTATCACTAGCGGGGGCTACAATGAGCAGTTCTTC,CASSITSGGYNEQFF
TRBJ2-3,15,TRBV20-1,-,many,TGCAGTGCTAGCGAGTACGCCGGGACGACAGATACGCAGTATTTT,CSASEYAGTTDTQYF
TRBJ1-1,14,TRBV18,-,-,TGTGCCAGCTCACCAGAGGGGGTGAACACTGAAGCTTTCTTT,CASSPEGVNTEAFF
TRBJ1-6,20,TRBV11-2,-,-,TGTGCCAGCAGCTTAAGGGCCGTGGACCGTAGTAGCTCCTATAATTCACCCCTCCACTTT,CASSLRAVDRSSSYNSPLHF
TRBJ2-1,14,TRBV9,-,-,TGTGCCAGCAGCGTTGCCCACTCCTACAATGAGCAGTTCTTC,CASSVAHSYNEQFF
TRBJ2-7,16,TRBV9,TRBD1,many,TGTGCCAGCAGACCCGTGGGACAGGGAAAGCCCCACGAGCAGTACTTC,CASRPVGQGKPHEQYF
TRBJ2-3,16,TRBV5-1,-,-,TGCGCCAGCAGCTTGGAACCCGCGGCGAGGACAGATACGCAGTATTTT,CASSLEPAARTDTQYF
TRBJ2-7,14,TRBV7-9,-,-,TGTGCCAGCAGCCCGCGTACAGGTGGATCCGAGCAGTACTTC,CASSPRTGGSEQYF
TRBJ2-1,15,TRBV6-2/TRBV6-3,TRBD2,-,TGTGCCAGCACTATCTTAGCGGGAGGGCGGGATGAGCAGTTCTTC,CASTILAGGRDEQFF
TRBJ2-1,15,TRBV3-1,TRBD1,-,TGTGCCAGCAGCCAAGATCGACAGGGGTGGGGTGAGCAGTTCTTC,CASSQDRQGWGEQFF
TRBJ2-6,16,TRBV6-2/TRBV6-3,-,few,TGTGCCAGCAGTTCAGGACGGATCTCTGGGGCCAACGTCCTGACTTTC,CASSSGRISGANVLTF
TRBJ1-5,13,TRBV19,-,-,TGTGCCAGTAGTCAACAGTATAATCAGCCCCAGCATTTT,CASSQQYNQPQHF
TRBJ2-7,13,TRBV12-3/TRBV12-4,-,many,TGTGCCAGCGGCTACTCCCAAGTCTACGAGCAGTACTTC,CASGYSQVYEQYF
TRBJ2-1,16,TRBV7-9,TRBD2,few,TGTGCCAGCAGCCCGACCGGGACTAGCGTAAACAATGAGCAGTTCTTC,CASSPTGTSVNNEQFF
TRBJ1-2,14,TRBV18,TRBD1,-,TGTGCCAGCTCACCGGGACAGGGCCGTGGTGGCTACACCTTC,CASSPGQGRGGYTF
TRBJ1-1,14,TRBV5-1,TRBD1,-,TGCGCCAGCAGCATCAGACAGGGTAACACTGAAGCTTTCTTT,CASSIRQGNTEAFF
TRBJ1-5,12,TRBV12-3/TRBV12-4,-,-,TGTGCCAGTACGGTTAACAATCAGCCCCAGCATTTT,CASTVNNQPQHF
TRBJ2-3,14,TRBV15,-,few,TGTGCCACCAGCAGAAATACGCGGGGAGATACGCAGTATTTT,CATSRNTRGDTQYF
TRBJ1-2,14,TRBV7-3,-,few,TGTGCCAGCAGCTCCGGGACATCGAACTATGGCTACACCTTC,CASSSGTSNYGYTF